Below, 31 T cell receptor beta chains from the same sample are listed, as sequenced in a study of Graves' ophthalmopathy and Graves' hyperthyroidism (dated 2018 in TCRdb). TCRdb lists the instrument as Illumina HiSeq 2000. For repertoire sequencing, TCR beta CDR3 regions were amplified from RNA transcripts. The first round of RT-PCR was done with HTBI primers and the Qiagen OneStep RT-PCR kit, and was followed by a second round of multiplex PCR, then size selection and purification. The raw public reads went through TCRdb reprocessing: fastp at Q25, MiXCR clone calling, in-frame beta chains kept. Duplicate CDR3 protein sequences are folded into a single record with the most common DNA and genes. Across this sample there are about 400,000 distinct CDR3 sequences, with 18% seen only once. Roughly 1.6% of the sample comes from the top ten. Sequencing used peripheral blood. Source of these receptors: a woman aged 18-30 years with Graves' ophthalmopathy. Donor details come from another sample of the same person, matched by shared clones.

This clonotype was seen ten or more times. The chain uses TRBV6-2 or TRBV6-3 and TRBJ2-5, with 12 bases fitting TRBD2. Germline CDR1 and CDR2: MNHEY and SVGEGT. This CDR3 comprises 14 residues. V lost 9 bases and J lost 2; bases outside the gene matches: 4. DNA of the CDR3: TGTGCCAGTGGGACTAGCGGGCGACAAGAGACCCAGTACTTC. It encodes CASGTSGRQETQYF.

This clonotype appeared a single time. This sequence joins TRBV28 and TRBJ2-7; D assignment may be TRBD1 or TRBD2 (5 bases each). Germline V gives CDR1 MDHEN, CDR2 SYDVKM. CDR3 length: 14 amino acids. V lost 3 bases and J lost 0, with 9 bases in between. The CDR3 DNA reads TGTGCCAGCAGTTTGCCAGGGAGCTCCTACGAGCAGTACTTC. This translates into CASSLPGSSYEQYF.

Ten or more counts support this clonotype. One junction end disagrees with the germline gene, perhaps due to a read error. The chain links TRBV14 to TRBJ2-3; D uncertain. This CDR3 is 12 amino acids long. CDR1 SGHDN and CDR2 FVKESK come from the germline V gene. CDR3 in DNA: TGTGCCAGCAGCCAAAACTCCCTCGTCGTGGATTTT. It translates to CASSQNSLVVDF. Drawing the rest from reference TRBV14 and TRBJ2-3, the complete variable domain is EAGVTQFPSHSVIEKGQTVTLRCDPISGHDNLYWYRRVMGKEIKFLLHFVKESKQDESGMPNNRFLAERTGGTYSTLKVQPAELEDSGVYFCASSQNSLVVDFGPGTRLTVL.

This chain links TRBV11-2 with TRBJ2-7, with 12 positions matching TRBD2. The germline CDR1 and CDR2 sequences are SGHAT and FQNNGV. The CDR3 consists of 14 residues. Unmatched junction bases numbered 9, after V lost 6 bases and J lost 9 bases. The CDR3, as DNA: TGTGCCAGCAGATCTCTAGCGGGAGGGCCATGGCAGTACTTC. Amino acid sequence: CASRSLAGGPWQYF.

This clonotype was counted at least ten times. V gene TRBV12-3 or TRBV12-4 combines with J gene TRBJ1-1; 9 bases are shared with TRBD1. V was clipped by 5 bases and J by 0 bases; unmatched bases: 7. The CDR3 runs 16 residues. CDR3 sequence (DNA): TGTGCCAGCAGTAAGTGGGACAGGGTTGTGAACACTGAAGCTTTCTTT. It specifies CASSKWDRVVNTEAFF.

This clonotype has at least ten counts. In DNA form, the CDR3 reads TGTGCCAGCAGTTACACAGGGACTTTACCTGAAGCTTTCTTT. This codes for CASSYTGTLPEAFF. This chain joins TRBV6-5 and TRBJ1-1; tentative D call: TRBD1 (6 bases). This CDR3 contains 14 residues. Germline V lookup: CDR1 MNHEY, CDR2 SVGAGI. V lost 2 bases to trimming and J lost 6 bases, with 13 bases between them.

Here the CDR3 DNA reads TGTGCCAGCAGCCAAGAACCCGCTTCCATTCAGTACTTC. Translating it yields CASSQEPASIQYF. This sequence joins TRBV4-2 and TRBJ2-4, with D hard to call. V lost 0 bases to trimming and J lost 9 bases, with 9 bases between them. The CDR3 runs 13 residues. The V gene's germline CDR1 is LGHNA and CDR2 YNFKEQ.

This clonotype has more than one count but fewer than ten. The V and J genes are TRBV19 and TRBJ2-4; tentatively, D is TRBD2 (7 bases). The germline CDR1 and CDR2 sequences are LNHDA and SQIVND (reference sequence). This CDR3 is built from 14 residues. Trimming removed 6 bases at V and 7 bases at J, with 16 bases between. CDR3 in DNA: TGTGCCAGTAGACGACCGGAGGGGGGGAACATTCAGTACTTC. Translating it yields CASRRPEGGNIQYF.

This clonotype was recorded at least ten times. V gene TRBV10-1 combines with J gene TRBJ1-3; D is unclear. The V end lost 0 bases, the J end lost 3 bases, and 12 bases lay between the germline ends. This CDR3 is built from 16 residues. Germline V lookup: CDR1 WNHNN, CDR2 SYGVQD (reference sequence). The CDR3 here is CASSESRGILGNTIYF. The CDR3 bases are TGCGCCAGCAGTGAGTCTCGCGGTATCCTTGGAAACACCATATATTTT.

This rearrangement joins TRBV6-1 to TRBJ1-2; TRBD1 aligns across 9 bases. The J segment lost 2 bases and the V segment lost 8 bases, leaving 12 bases of the junction unmatched. The V gene's germline CDR1 is MNHNS and CDR2 SASEGT. The length of the CDR3 is 16 residues. The CDR3 DNA reads TGTGCCAGCTGCAACTACCGGGACAGGGTGAACTATGGCTACACCTTC. It translates to CASCNYRDRVNYGYTF.

This clonotype was recorded a few times. This chain connects TRBV7-2 to TRBJ1-1; 7 bases line up with TRBD1. Germline CDR1 reads SGHTA; CDR2 reads FQGNSA. The CDR3 is made up of 15 amino acids. V dropped 1 base and J dropped 2; count of bases not matched to a gene: 4. CDR3: CASSLVDRANTEAFF. Written as DNA, the CDR3 is TGTGCCAGCAGCTTAGTCGACAGGGCTAACACTGAAGCTTTCTTT.

The V gene is TRBV7-2, the J gene TRBJ1-6; weak D call: TRBD1 (6 bases). Trimming stripped 0 bases from V and 4 bases from J, with 7 bases between. CDR3 length equals 15 residues. The germline V gene encodes CDR1 SGHTA and CDR2 FQGNSA. The CDR3 DNA is TGTGCCAGCAGCTTAGCGGGACAATATAATTCACCCCTCCACTTT. Its protein product is CASSLAGQYNSPLHF.

Many counts were recorded for this clonotype. The chain has TRBV12-3 or TRBV12-4 and TRBJ1-1; 9 bases align to TRBD1. This CDR3 has 16 residues. The V segment lost 5 bases and the J segment 4 bases; nucleotides outside the gene matches: 11. CDR3 bases: TGTGCCAGCAGTCGTAGCGGGGGACAGGGAGGCACTGAAGCTTTCTTT. It specifies CASSRSGGQGGTEAFF.

This clonotype was detected ten times or more. The chain uses TRBV9 and TRBJ2-7; 7 bases line up with TRBD1. The CDR3 covers 16 residues. Germline assignment: CDR1 SGDLS and CDR2 YYNGEE. Trimming cost V 3 bases and J 2 bases; bases outside gene matches: 11. CDR3 in DNA: TGTGCCAGCAGCGCTGGGACAGCCGCCTTTCCCTACGAGCAGTACTTC. Translation: CASSAGTAAFPYEQYF. Supplemented by reference TRBV9 and TRBJ2-7, the full variable domain reads DSGVTQTPKHLITATGQRVTLRCSPRSGDLSVYWYQQSLDQGLQFLIQYYNGEERAKGNILERFSAQQFPDLHSELNLSSLELGDSALYFCASSAGTAAFPYEQYFGPGTRLTVT.

This chain joins TRBV18 and TRBJ1-2, with 7 bases that match TRBD1. Germline assignment: CDR1 KGHSH and CDR2 LQKENI. This CDR3 has 13 residues. V shed 1 base, J shed 8 bases, and the junction held 4 bases outside the gene matches. DNA for the CDR3: TGTGCCAGCTCACCACAGGGGGCGCGGGGCTACACCTTC. Its translation: CASSPQGARGYTF.

This clonotype was counted many times. The chain carries TRBV29-1 and TRBJ1-2, with D possibly matching TRBD1 (6 bases). Germline V gene data show CDR1 as SQVTM and CDR2 as ANQGSEA. The V end lost 2 bases, the J end lost 8 bases, and 9 bases lay between the germline ends. There are 11 residues in the CDR3. The CDR3 protein is CSVERTEGYTF. CDR3 DNA sequence: TGCAGCGTTGAACGGACAGAGGGCTACACCTTC.

V gene TRBV6-2 or TRBV6-3 combines with J gene TRBJ2-7, with 8 positions matching TRBD2. Trimming cost V 6 bases and J 0 bases; bases outside gene matches: 10. This CDR3 is built from 16 residues. Germline V CDR1 and CDR2: MNHEY, SVGEGT. The CDR3 sequence: CASSQLAVQSSYEQYF. Written as DNA, the CDR3 is TGTGCCAGCAGCCAACTAGCGGTCCAGAGCTCCTACGAGCAGTACTTC.

Many counts were recorded for this clonotype. The chain uses TRBV6-1 and TRBJ1-6; tentatively, D is TRBD1 (6 bases). The CDR3 length is 17 residues. Germline CDR1 reads MNHNS; CDR2 reads SASEGT. V lost 6 bases to trimming and J lost 0 bases, with 15 bases between them. In DNA, the CDR3 is TGTGCCAGCAGCTTCAGGGGCCTGGGCTCCTATAATTCACCCCTCCACTTT. Encoded protein: CASSFRGLGSYNSPLHF.

V and J are TRBV24-1 and TRBJ1-5; D is uncertain. There are 12 residues in the CDR3. Germline values: CDR1 KGHDR, CDR2 SFDVKD. V was shortened by 7 bases and J by 5 bases, with 8 bases between the two germline ends. The DNA for the CDR3 is TGTGCCACCAGCCCATCCGATCAGCCCCAGCATTTT. Amino acids: CATSPSDQPQHF.

In this sample, this clonotype turned up many times. The rearrangement uses TRBV29-1 and TRBJ2-7, with D maybe TRBD1 (6 bases). The germline V gene has CDR1 SQVTM and CDR2 ANQGSEA. This CDR3 contains 14 residues. V shed 5 bases and J shed 1 base, with 15 bases lying between them. CDR3 DNA sequence: TGCAGCGTTTCACAGGGTCTCGGGTCCTACGAGCAGTACTTC. It yields the protein CSVSQGLGSYEQYF.

The V gene is TRBV11-2, the J gene TRBJ1-6; D not certain. CDR3 length equals 14 residues. V was trimmed by 5 bases and J by 9 bases, leaving 14 bases between them. Germline V gives CDR1 SGHAT, CDR2 FQNNGV. The CDR3 reads CASSLLRSSSPLHF. The CDR3 region has the DNA TGTGCCAGCAGCCTCCTTCGAAGTTCTTCACCCCTCCACTTT.

There are many counts of this clonotype. J is TRBJ2-2 and V is TRBV6-2 or TRBV6-3; D is ambiguous. Germline loops: CDR1 MNHEY, CDR2 SVGEGT. This CDR3 contains 16 residues. V was cut by 7 bases and J by 4 bases, with 19 bases left in between. CDR3 sequence (DNA): TGTGCCAGCACTGGGCTAAGAGGTGCGACCACCGGGGAGCTGTTTTTT. Translated: CASTGLRGATTGELFF.

This clonotype occurred many times. This rearrangement joins TRBV24-1 to TRBJ1-5; 7 nucleotides align to TRBD1. The CDR3 extends over 15 amino acids. Germline V CDR1 and CDR2: KGHDR, SFDVKD. Germline trimming cut 10 bases from V and 0 bases from J; bases unmatched to any gene: 8. The DNA of the CDR3 is TGTGCCACAGAGGACAGGATCTATAGCAATCAGCCCCAGCATTTT. Its translation: CATEDRIYSNQPQHF.

This clonotype appeared many times. The rearrangement uses TRBV30 and TRBJ2-7; D remains ambiguous. There are 11 residues in the CDR3. Germline V gene lookup returns CDR1 GTSNPN and CDR2 SVGIG (reference sequence). V lost 5 bases to trimming and J lost 5 bases, with 10 bases between them. DNA of the CDR3: TGTGCCTGGGGAGTGGCGAACGAGCAGTACTTC. This sequence encodes CAWGVANEQYF. The variable domain in full, with the rest retrieved from reference TRBV30 and TRBJ2-7, is SQTIHQWPATLVQPVGSPLSLECTVEGTSNPNLYWYRQAAGRGLQLLFYSVGIGQISSEVPQNLSASRPQDRQFILSSKKLLLSDSGFYLCAWGVANEQYFGPGTRLTVT.

This clonotype was detected a few times. The V call is TRBV12-3 or TRBV12-4, the J call TRBJ1-2, with 9 positions matching TRBD1. The V gene end was trimmed by 3 bases and the J gene end by 1 base; junction bases not matched to a gene: 6. The CDR3 has 16 residues. In DNA, the CDR3 is TGTGCCAGCAGTTTTCCGAACAGGGGGCTTAACTATGGCTACACCTTC. Its protein product is CASSFPNRGLNYGYTF.

This clonotype was recorded many times. This chain connects TRBV28 to TRBJ2-6; maybe TRBD1 (6 bases). The CDR3 length is 15 residues. The V gene's germline CDR1 is MDHEN and CDR2 SYDVKM. V was shortened by 4 bases and J by 2 bases, with 9 bases between the two germline ends. As DNA, the CDR3 is TGTGCCAGCAGTTCCGCAGGGGCTGGGGCCAACGTCCTGACTTTC. It specifies CASSSAGAGANVLTF.

At least ten counts were recorded for this clonotype. This sequence joins TRBV2 and TRBJ2-7, with D unresolved. The CDR3 covers 14 residues. The V gene lost 10 bases and the J gene lost 0 bases, with 16 bases spanning the gap. Germline V gene sequence: CDR1 SNHLY, CDR2 FYNNEI. The CDR3 region has the DNA TGTGCCAACCAGAAACCGACGCTCTCCTACGAGCAGTACTTC. Translating it yields CANQKPTLSYEQYF.

This clonotype was seen many times. The rearrangement uses TRBV7-2 and TRBJ2-5; D not certain. Germline CDR1 and CDR2: SGHTA and FQGNSA. With 2 bases removed from V and 0 bases from J, the gap between germline ends came to 7 bases. The CDR3 runs 14 residues. The CDR3 region is CASSLLGHQETQYF. CDR3 nucleotide sequence: TGTGCCAGCAGCTTACTAGGCCACCAAGAGACCCAGTACTTC.

This clonotype was detected many times. This chain links TRBV20-1 with TRBJ2-7, with 10 positions matching TRBD1. This CDR3 comprises 12 residues. The ends lost 5 bases at V and 11 bases at J; junction bases unmatched: 9. Germline CDR1 and CDR2: DFQATT and SNEGSKA (reference sequence). This CDR3 is CSAGPSGTGEYF. The CDR3 DNA sequence: TGCAGTGCTGGACCATCCGGGACAGGGGAGTACTTC.

Many counts were recorded for this clonotype. The V and J genes are TRBV6-2 or TRBV6-3 and TRBJ2-7; 12 nucleotides align to TRBD2. The J segment lost 2 bases and the V segment lost 6 bases, leaving 14 bases of the junction unmatched. The CDR3 extends over 18 amino acids. Germline values: CDR1 MNHEY, CDR2 SVGEGT. CDR3 nucleotide sequence: TGTGCCAGCAGCCGACCCGGGCTAGCGGGAGGGAGGACCTACGAGCAGTACTTC. This translates into CASSRPGLAGGRTYEQYF.

This clonotype was seen many times. The CDR3 DNA is TGCAGCGTTGTGCAGGGGGGGTCCTACGAGCAGTACTTC. As protein: CSVVQGGSYEQYF. The V call is TRBV29-1, the J call TRBJ2-7; possibly TRBD1 or TRBD2 for D (7 bases each). V gave up 4 bases and J gave up 1 base, with 11 bases separating them. CDR1 is SQVTM, CDR2 ANQGSEA, per germline. The CDR3 consists of 13 residues.